Listed below are T cell receptor beta chains from one sample, sequenced in a study of blood T cells in healthy people across ages. MiXCR, run by TCRdb on the 5' RACE reads, gives a single entry per CDR3 protein. The sample gives 1.5 million or so distinct CDR3 sequences, around 39% of which show up once; 6.5% to 10% is in the top ten. The sequencing sample was made of blood. The origin of the receptors is a young woman in good health. CDR3s leave out the opening cysteine and the closing phenylalanine or tryptophan. The order of the fields is V gene, D gene, J gene, CDR3 protein. D genes are given only for firm matches.

V: TRBV29-1; D: TRBD1; J: TRBJ2-5; CDR3: SATGTGETQY
V: TRBV4-1; D: TRBD2; J: TRBJ2-5; CDR3: ASSLAGGDGQY
V: TRBV7-9; D: .; J: TRBJ1-2; CDR3: ASSPPGGGYRYT
V: TRBV5-1; D: TRBD2; J: TRBJ2-5; CDR3: ASSYGTSGGPQETQY
V: TRBV12-5; D: TRBD2; J: TRBJ2-7; CDR3: ASGLGSGLYEQY
V: TRBV29-1; D: .; J: .; CDR3: SVEEGYGSSYNEQY
V: TRBV5-1; D: .; J: TRBJ2-1; CDR3: ASSLGGIASYNEQF
V: TRBV5-1; D: .; J: TRBJ2-7; CDR3: ASSLGLLGGIYEQY
V: TRBV10-3; D: .; J: TRBJ2-1; CDR3: AISEGSASSYNEQF
V: TRBV4-1; D: .; J: TRBJ2-7; CDR3: ASSQVNEEQY
V: TRBV5-1; D: TRBD2; J: TRBJ2-3; CDR3: ASSPGLGLAMSDTQY
V: TRBV6-5; D: .; J: .; CDR3: ASSYSEEGTQY
V: TRBV7-7; D: TRBD2; J: TRBJ2-1; CDR3: ASSLTSGSGEQF
V: TRBV18; D: .; J: TRBJ1-1; CDR3: ASSPGPQNTEAF
V: TRBV5-5; D: TRBD1; J: TRBJ1-6; CDR3: AGGQGADSPLH
V: TRBV7-8; D: TRBD1; J: TRBJ2-1; CDR3: ASSLEGQGVRDEQF
V: TRBV25-1; D: TRBD2; J: TRBJ2-1; CDR3: ASSETSGTTGEQF
V: TRBV12-3/TRBV12-4; D: .; J: TRBJ2-3; CDR3: ASWPGDRDTQY
V: TRBV7-6; D: .; J: TRBJ2-3; CDR3: ASSSPGQGPDTQY
V: TRBV6-1; D: TRBD1; J: TRBJ1-5; CDR3: ASSPPTGTGNQPQH
V: TRBV4-1; D: .; J: TRBJ2-1; CDR3: ASSQEGIAVPYNEQF
V: TRBV27; D: .; J: TRBJ2-5; CDR3: ASSSTGPYNEQY
V: TRBV6-5; D: .; J: TRBJ2-1; CDR3: ASSYPWAGEQF
V: TRBV6-1; D: TRBD1; J: TRBJ1-2; CDR3: ASRAGTGNYGYT
V: TRBV2; D: TRBD1; J: TRBJ1-2; CDR3: ASRASDRDFFGYT
V: TRBV6-6; D: TRBD1; J: TRBJ1-1; CDR3: ASSHGPHRGLNEAF
V: TRBV12-3/TRBV12-4; D: TRBD1; J: TRBJ1-5; CDR3: ASSLGTGYQPQH
V: TRBV5-1; D: TRBD2; J: TRBJ2-2; CDR3: ASSFSGSDGELF
V: TRBV6-5; D: .; J: TRBJ2-4; CDR3: ASSHPMGEQY
V: TRBV2; D: .; J: TRBJ2-5; CDR3: ASTERTEETQY
V: TRBV4-2; D: .; J: TRBJ1-4; CDR3: ASSQDPSGLWEKLF
V: TRBV12-5; D: .; J: TRBJ1-4; CDR3: ASGLRQANEKLF
V: TRBV2; D: TRBD1; J: .; CDR3: ASTVQGSYNEQY
V: TRBV4-1; D: .; J: TRBJ2-2; CDR3: ASSQDGWGIDTGELF
V: TRBV28; D: .; J: TRBJ2-7; CDR3: ASSSGGLYEQY
V: TRBV4-1; D: .; J: TRBJ2-7; CDR3: ASSQGRGSYEQY
V: TRBV4-1; D: .; J: TRBJ1-2; CDR3: ASSQDSLGQYGYT
V: TRBV4-1; D: .; J: TRBJ1-2; CDR3: ASSQGAPADYGYT
V: TRBV5-8; D: .; J: TRBJ2-1; CDR3: ASSLLSRGARTSSYNEQF
V: TRBV4-2; D: .; J: TRBJ2-3; CDR3: ASSQEGSTDTQY
V: TRBV13; D: TRBD2; J: TRBJ2-2; CDR3: ASSSLAGTNTGELF
V: TRBV6-2/TRBV6-3; D: .; J: TRBJ2-7; CDR3: AGSSNRDKAYEQY
V: TRBV4-1; D: .; J: TRBJ2-4; CDR3: ASSQAGGRALYQNIQY
V: TRBV6-6; D: TRBD2; J: .; CDR3: ASAEVAGPYEQY
V: TRBV27; D: TRBD2; J: TRBJ2-1; CDR3: ASRPHLAGPHSYNEQF
V: TRBV11-2; D: .; J: TRBJ2-7; CDR3: ASSFALNAYEQY
V: TRBV12-3/TRBV12-4; D: .; J: TRBJ2-1; CDR3: ASRKSEVNEQF
V: TRBV27; D: TRBD1; J: TRBJ1-4; CDR3: ASSLSRTGTSTNEKLF
V: TRBV29-1; D: .; J: TRBJ2-1; CDR3: SGLGVFNEQF
V: TRBV9; D: TRBD2; J: TRBJ2-1; CDR3: ASSVAGLASEQF
V: TRBV7-9; D: .; J: TRBJ2-7; CDR3: ASSVSEIGNEQY
V: TRBV27; D: .; J: TRBJ2-1; CDR3: ASLPQGRNEQF
V: TRBV5-5; D: .; J: TRBJ2-3; CDR3: ASSLARPERDTQY
V: TRBV7-9; D: TRBD2; J: TRBJ2-1; CDR3: ASITAGDNEQF
V: TRBV2; D: .; J: TRBJ2-7; CDR3: ASRADSTYEQY
V: TRBV12-3/TRBV12-4; D: TRBD1; J: TRBJ1-5; CDR3: ASSQARGDYNQPQH
V: TRBV7-9; D: .; J: TRBJ1-6; CDR3: ASSLQGNNSPLH